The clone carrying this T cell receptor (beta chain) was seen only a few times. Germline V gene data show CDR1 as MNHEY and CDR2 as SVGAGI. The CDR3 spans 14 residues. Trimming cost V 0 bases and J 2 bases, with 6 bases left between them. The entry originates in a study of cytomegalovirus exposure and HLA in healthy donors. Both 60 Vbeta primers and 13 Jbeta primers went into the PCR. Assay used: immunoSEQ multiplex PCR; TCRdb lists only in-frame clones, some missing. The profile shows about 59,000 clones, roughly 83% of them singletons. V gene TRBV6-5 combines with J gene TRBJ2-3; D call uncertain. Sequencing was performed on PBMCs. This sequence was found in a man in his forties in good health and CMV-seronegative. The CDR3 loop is CASSYSIDTDTQYF. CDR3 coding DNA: TGTGCCAGCAGTTACTCTATAGACACAGATACGCAGTATTTT.